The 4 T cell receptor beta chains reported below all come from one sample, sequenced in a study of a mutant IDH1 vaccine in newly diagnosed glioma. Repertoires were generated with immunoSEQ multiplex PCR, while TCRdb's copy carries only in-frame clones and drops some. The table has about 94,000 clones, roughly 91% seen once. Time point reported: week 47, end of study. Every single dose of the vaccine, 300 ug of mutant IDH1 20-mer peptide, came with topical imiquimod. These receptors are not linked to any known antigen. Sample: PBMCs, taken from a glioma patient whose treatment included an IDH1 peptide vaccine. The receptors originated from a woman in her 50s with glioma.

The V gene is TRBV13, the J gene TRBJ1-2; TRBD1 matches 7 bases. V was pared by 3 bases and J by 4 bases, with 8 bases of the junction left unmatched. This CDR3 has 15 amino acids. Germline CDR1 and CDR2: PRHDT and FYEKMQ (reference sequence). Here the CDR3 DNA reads TGTGCCAGCAGCTTTTGGGACAGACGATTCTATGGCTACACCTTC. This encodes CASSFWDRRFYGYTF.

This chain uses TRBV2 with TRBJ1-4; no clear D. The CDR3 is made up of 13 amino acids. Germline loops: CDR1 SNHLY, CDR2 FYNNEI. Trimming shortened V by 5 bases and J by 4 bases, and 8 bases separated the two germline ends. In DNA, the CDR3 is TGTGCCAGCAGTATCACTTTTAATGAAAAACTGTTTTTT. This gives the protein CASSITFNEKLFF.

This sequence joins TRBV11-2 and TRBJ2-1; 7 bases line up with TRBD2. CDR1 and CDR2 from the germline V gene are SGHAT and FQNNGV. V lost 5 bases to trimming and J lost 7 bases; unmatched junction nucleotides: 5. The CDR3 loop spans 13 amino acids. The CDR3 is CASSPGLDNEQFF. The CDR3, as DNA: TGTGCCAGCAGCCCCGGACTAGATAATGAGCAGTTCTTC.

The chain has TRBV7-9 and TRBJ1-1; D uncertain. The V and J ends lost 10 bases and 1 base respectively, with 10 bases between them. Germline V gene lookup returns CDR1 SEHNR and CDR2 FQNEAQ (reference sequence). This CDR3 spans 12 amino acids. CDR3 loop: CATSSGNTEAFF. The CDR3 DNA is TGTGCCACCTCGAGCGGGAACACTGAAGCTTTCTTT.